This T cell receptor (beta chain) was profiled in a study of human T cells and chemical hapten exposure. Broader study findings: Among TCRs, those above 1 in 1000 frequency were unaffected by DPC sensitization.

Worth noting for this clonotype: Its target is unknown.

Unfractionated whole blood was the source of the extracted total RNA. The CDR3 is 17 amino acids. V lost 5 bases and J 2 bases, leaving 19 bases between the germline ends. From germline, CDR1 is MDHEN and CDR2 SYDVKM. Library construction involved attaching unique molecular identifiers to individual cDNA molecules, which allowed quantitative, reproducible TCR counting. Methods used by the authors: 95,638 TCRs per sample was the median, with a range of about 20,000 to 700,000. TCRdb re-called the reads with MiXCR, one entry per CDR3 protein. The V and J calls here are based on TCRdb, not the publication. The repertoire holds about 120,000 distinct CDR3 sequences, with 8% to 9.5% as singletons.

This sequence originates from a human donor in good health. Some clones in this sample may be carry-over from other donors' samples. Specimen: whole blood. The chain couples TRBV28 to TRBJ2-1; D ambiguous. The CDR3 region is CASSQLTRAPAYNEQFF. As DNA, the CDR3 is TGTGCCAGCAGTCAACTGACACGAGCCCCTGCCTACAATGAGCAGTTCTTC.